This T cell receptor (beta chain) comes out of a study of CD8 T cells in ankylosing spondylitis. In its sample, this clonotype was seen a few times. The CDR3 covers 13 residues. Germline V CDR1 and CDR2: MNHEY, SMNVEV (reference sequence). The ends were cut back, 5 bases at V and 1 base at J, with 8 bases in the middle. TCRdb itself ran the 5' RACE reads through MiXCR, one entry per CDR3 protein. Among approximately 300,000 distinct CDR3 sequences listed, roughly 20% were seen once. This chain uses TRBV27 with TRBJ1-1; D is ambiguous. The sample was blood, either unsorted or a sorted T cell fraction (not recorded which). This sequence originates from a female donor with ankylosing spondylitis or in good health (not recorded which). The CDR3, as DNA: TGTGCCAGCAGTAGGTTCCAGAACACTGAAGCTTTCTTT. It codes for CASSRFQNTEAFF.